The 8 T cell receptor beta chains given below trace back to one sample, sequenced in a study of T cell responses to AZD1222 COVID-19 vaccine. The method was immunoSEQ multiplex PCR; TCRdb's version includes in-frame clones alone and lacks a portion of them. The data show about 90,000 clones, approximately 89% seen once. Here the sequenced sample was peripheral blood, taken on day 0 of MenACWY control vaccination. All receptors come from an adult in good health.

The rearrangement joins TRBV15 to TRBJ1-3; 9 bases fit TRBD1. Germline assignment: CDR1 LNHNV and CDR2 YYDKDF (reference sequence). The CDR3 is 16 amino acids. J was trimmed by 0 bases and V by 3 bases; bases with no gene match: 3. The CDR3 bases are TGTGCCACCAGCAGGGGGACAGGGACCTCTGGAAACACCATATATTTT. It codes for CATSRGTGTSGNTIYF. Full variable domain (outside the CDR3, taken from reference TRBV15 and TRBJ1-3): DAMVIQNPRYQVTQFGKPVTLSCSQTLNHNVMYWYQQKSSQAPKLLFHYYDKDFNNEADTPDNFQSRRPNTSFCFLDIRSPGLGDTAMYLCATSRGTGTSGNTIYFGEGSWLTVV.

The CDR3 nucleotides are TGTGCCAGCAGTGAAGGAGGGGTTCAAACAGATACGCAGTATTTT. This sequence encodes CASSEGGVQTDTQYF. This chain uses TRBV28 with TRBJ2-3, with D possibly being TRBD2 (6 bases). V shed 5 bases and J shed 3 bases, with 15 bases lying between them. Germline V gene data show CDR1 as MDHEN and CDR2 as SYDVKM. This CDR3 is 15 amino acids long.

V and J are TRBV5-1 and TRBJ1-1; a possible D gene is TRBD1 (5 bases). This CDR3 has 13 residues. Trimming stripped 7 bases from V and 1 base from J, with 11 bases between. Looked up from germline, CDR1 is SGHRS and CDR2 is YFSETQ. The DNA of the CDR3 is TGCGCCAGCTGCCCGGACAAGAACACTGAAGCTTTCTTT. Translating it yields CASCPDKNTEAFF.

The chain links TRBV28 to TRBJ1-4, with TRBD1 identical over 9 bases. The junction had 10 bases not matched to a gene; V was cut back by 4 bases and J by 7 bases. This CDR3 region has 16 residues. Germline assignment: CDR1 MDHEN and CDR2 SYDVKM. The CDR3 sequence is CASSSPPGQGGEKLFF. CDR3 coding DNA: TGTGCCAGCAGTTCCCCTCCGGGACAGGGCGGTGAAAAACTGTTTTTT. The whole variable domain, remainder taken from reference TRBV28 and TRBJ1-4, is DVKVTQSSRYLVKRTGEKVFLECVQDMDHENMFWYRQDPGLGLRLIYFSYDVKMKEKGDIPEGYSVSREKKERFSLILESASTNQTSMYLCASSSPPGQGGEKLFFGSGTQLSVL.

This chain's CDR3 is CASRFGGALTGELFF. CDR3 DNA: TGTGCCAGCAGATTTGGGGGGGCCCTCACCGGGGAGCTGTTTTTT. The V gene is TRBV6-5, the J gene TRBJ2-2, with D possibly TRBD2 on 7 matching bases. V gave up 6 bases and J gave up 4 bases, with 15 bases separating them. The CDR3 totals 15 residues. Germline CDR1 is MNHEY and CDR2 is SVGAGI.

The rearrangement joins TRBV15 to TRBJ2-7, with a weak D call TRBD1 (6 bases). This CDR3 region has 14 residues. Looked up from germline, CDR1 is LNHNV and CDR2 is YYDKDF (reference sequence). Trimming removed 0 bases at V and 3 bases at J, with 9 bases between. CDR3 sequence: CATSRDTTGYEQYF. In nucleotides, the CDR3 is TGTGCCACCAGCAGAGATACGACAGGCTACGAGCAGTACTTC.

The chain carries TRBV7-2 and TRBJ1-4; TRBD1 might be the D (5 bases). The CDR3 runs 15 residues. Germline-derived CDR1 and CDR2 are SGHTA and FQGNSA. V dropped 1 base and J dropped 6 bases, with 12 bases sitting between them. The CDR3 coding sequence is TGTGCCAGCAGCTTAGTCGGGACGGCCTATGAAAAACTGTTTTTT. It specifies CASSLVGTAYEKLFF.

The chain uses TRBV5-4 and TRBJ2-3; no reliable D call. Germline loops: CDR1 SGHNT, CDR2 YYREEE (reference sequence). This CDR3 spans 15 amino acids. V lost 0 bases to trimming and J lost 2 bases, with 10 bases between them. DNA of the CDR3: TGTGCCAGCAGCTTGGGTGGCGGAATCACAGATACGCAGTATTTT. Its protein is CASSLGGGITDTQYF.